One and the same sample provided the 21 T cell receptor beta chains below, sequenced in a study of regulatory T cells in long-lasting Graves disease. Construction of TCR beta libraries relied on iRepertoire HTBI primers and on Arm-PCR targeting CDR3 regions. From the multiplex PCR reads, TCRdb called clonotypes with MiXCR, one entry per CDR3 protein. The table records approximately 540,000 distinct CDR3 sequences, around 12% of them present only once. As for time point: newly diagnosed GD, antithyroid drugs for less than 3 months. Preparation of the TCR library used RNA extracted from PBMCs. This same sample was also part of a study on T cells in Graves' hyperthyroidism and ophthalmopathy.

Here the sequenced sample was peripheral blood mononuclear cells (PBMCs), taken at new diagnosis, from a patient treated with antithyroid drugs. Receptor source: a woman aged 30 to 39 with Graves disease.

This clonotype was counted at least ten times. V is TRBV9 and J is TRBJ2-5; tentative D call: TRBD2 (5 bases). Germline CDR1 and CDR2: SGDLS and YYNGEE. The V gene lost 3 bases and the J gene lost 4 bases, with 13 bases spanning the gap. The CDR3 is 14 amino acids. This chain's CDR3 is CASSGKPEGETQYF. CDR3 coding DNA: TGTGCCAGCAGCGGGAAACCCGAGGGAGAGACCCAGTACTTC.

The chain combines TRBV7-9 with TRBJ2-1; D perhaps matches TRBD2 (6 bases). From germline, CDR1 is SEHNR and CDR2 FQNEAQ (reference sequence). Deletions cut 5 bases from V and 7 bases from J, with 15 bases between. The CDR3 totals 14 residues. The CDR3, as DNA: TGTGCCAGCAGCCTAGAGACTAGTCGGAATGAGCAGTTCTTC. Translated: CASSLETSRNEQFF.

In regard to this clonotype: A much larger clone lies a single base off, so this may be a read error. This chain joins TRBV6-5 and TRBJ2-1; D is perhaps TRBD1 (6 bases). CDR1 is MNHEY, CDR2 SVGAGI, per germline. This CDR3 has 13 residues. CDR3 protein: CASSYSRDNGQFF. Here the CDR3 DNA reads TGTGCCAGCAGTTACTCTAGGGACAATGGGCAGTTCTTC.

This clonotype was observed many times. The gene calls are TRBV11-2 and TRBJ2-4, with D possibly TRBD2 on 5 matching bases. The V end lost 3 bases, the J end lost 0 bases, and 18 bases lay between the germline ends. The CDR3 runs 18 residues. From germline, CDR1 is SGHAT and CDR2 FQNNGV. The CDR3 region has the DNA TGTGCCAGCAGCTTGGGCTCAAGCGGTATGCTAGCCAAAAACATTCAGTACTTC. The encoded protein is CASSLGSSGMLAKNIQYF.

The chain couples TRBV7-9 to TRBJ2-3; D perhaps matches TRBD1 (6 bases). Per the germline V gene, CDR1 is SEHNR and CDR2 is FQNEAQ (reference sequence). CDR3 size: 18 residues. Trimming stripped 4 bases from V and 0 bases from J, with 20 bases between. DNA for the CDR3: TGTGCCAGCAGCTCCGGACAGTCTTTGGGGGAGAGCACAGATACGCAGTATTTT. It encodes CASSSGQSLGESTDTQYF.

This clonotype was recorded many times. The V gene is TRBV27, the J gene TRBJ2-4; TRBD1 or TRBD2 may be the D gene (5 bases each). The CDR3 has 15 residues. Per germline, CDR1 MNHEY and CDR2 SMNVEV (reference sequence). V was clipped by 6 bases and J by 4 bases, with 16 bases between them. CDR3 DNA: TGTGCCAGCAGGCAGACCGGGACGGGTAAAAACATTCAGTACTTC. It is translated as CASRQTGTGKNIQYF.

This chain uses TRBV19 with TRBJ1-1; TRBD1 matches at 7 bases. Per germline, CDR1 LNHDA and CDR2 SQIVND (reference sequence). Trimming removed 5 bases from V and 4 bases from J; junction bases left unmatched: 1. The CDR3 length is 12 residues. For the CDR3, the DNA is TGTGCCAGTAGTGACAGGGCCACTGAAGCTTTCTTT. Protein sequence: CASSDRATEAFF.

This clonotype was counted many times. The chain carries TRBV20-1 and TRBJ2-7; 11 positions agree with TRBD2. V was clipped by 0 bases and J by 3 bases; unmatched bases: 4. Per the germline V gene, CDR1 is DFQATT and CDR2 is SNEGSKA (reference sequence). The CDR3 is 15 amino acids. The CDR3 DNA reads TGCAGTGCTAGAGATATTACTAGCGGGAGCTACGAGCAGTACTTC. Protein: CSARDITSGSYEQYF.

The chain employs TRBV7-9 and TRBJ2-7; 16 bases are a match to TRBD2. This CDR3 is built from 18 residues. V lost 5 bases, J lost 2 bases, and 9 bases stayed unmatched. CDR1 and CDR2 from the germline V gene are SEHNR and FQNEAQ (reference sequence). CDR3 sequence (DNA): TGTGCCAGCAGCCAAGGGACTAGCGGGAGGGCCAAAGCCTACGAGCAGTACTTC. This encodes CASSQGTSGRAKAYEQYF.

This clonotype was found a few times. The rearrangement joins TRBV19 to TRBJ2-1; TRBD2 agrees at 9 bases. The germline gives CDR1 LNHDA, CDR2 SQIVND (reference sequence). Trimming cost V 7 bases and J 7 bases; bases outside gene matches: 11. The CDR3 length is 15 residues. The CDR3 DNA sequence: TGTGCCAGTACCTCGTGGAGCGGGAGGCAGAATGAGCAGTTCTTC. Protein product: CASTSWSGRQNEQFF.

This clonotype was detected many times. The chain joins TRBV30 to TRBJ1-1; D not resolved. The length of the CDR3 is 13 residues. CDR1 GTSNPN and CDR2 SVGIG come from the germline V gene (reference sequence). V was cut by 0 bases and J by 2 bases, with 7 bases left in between. The CDR3 DNA sequence: TGTGCCTGGAGTGTAGTGGTTAACACTGAAGCTTTCTTT. Encoded protein: CAWSVVVNTEAFF.

This clonotype was counted ten times or more. The chain employs TRBV11-2 and TRBJ1-4; D unclear. CDR3 length equals 14 residues. Trimming took off 3 bases at V and 0 bases at J, with 5 bases between the two ends. Germline V gives CDR1 SGHAT, CDR2 FQNNGV. The DNA of the CDR3 is TGTGCCAGCAGCTTGTCCTCAACTAATGAAAAACTGTTTTTT. Its translation is CASSLSSTNEKLFF.

The chain employs TRBV5-1 and TRBJ1-2; a possible D gene is TRBD1 (5 bases). CDR3 size: 13 residues. The V gene lost 0 bases and the J gene lost 7 bases, with 10 bases spanning the gap. The V gene's germline CDR1 is SGHRS and CDR2 YFSETQ. The CDR3: CASSLARASGYTF. CDR3 coding DNA: TGCGCCAGCAGCTTGGCCAGGGCGAGTGGCTACACCTTC.

The genes are TRBV9 and TRBJ2-5, with D perhaps matching TRBD1 or TRBD2 (5 bases each). Germline V gene sequence: CDR1 SGDLS, CDR2 YYNGEE. This CDR3 has 15 residues. The V end was cut by 0 bases, the J end by 5 bases, with 14 bases between. The CDR3 DNA sequence: TGTGCCAGCAGCGTAGCTATGGGGGTGGTGGAGACCCAGTACTTC. It yields the protein CASSVAMGVVETQYF. Full variable domain (missing parts from reference TRBV9 and TRBJ2-5): DSGVTQTPKHLITATGQRVTLRCSPRSGDLSVYWYQQSLDQGLQFLIQYYNGEERAKGNILERFSAQQFPDLHSELNLSSLELGDSALYFCASSVAMGVVETQYFGPGTRLLVL.

This clonotype was picked up many times. The J gene is TRBJ1-1, the V gene TRBV2, with 10 bases that match TRBD1. The J segment lost 6 bases and the V segment lost 0 bases, leaving 13 bases of the junction unmatched. The CDR3 covers 18 residues. Germline CDR1 and CDR2: SNHLY and FYNNEI. DNA for the CDR3: TGTGCCAGCAGTGAAGCTTCCTCAGGACAGGGGGGGTTTTCTGAAGCTTTCTTT. Translating it yields CASSEASSGQGGFSEAFF.

The CDR3 is CSARGGADSIYSNQPQHF. The CDR3 DNA is TGCAGTGCTAGAGGAGGAGCGGACAGCATATATAGCAATCAGCCCCAGCATTTT. The chain employs TRBV20-1 and TRBJ1-5, with D perhaps TRBD1 (6 bases). The germline V gene encodes CDR1 DFQATT and CDR2 SNEGSKA (reference sequence). V lost 1 base to trimming and J lost 0 bases, with 19 bases between them. The length of the CDR3 is 18 residues.

This chain joins TRBV28 and TRBJ2-2; no reliable D call. The CDR3 extends over 14 amino acids. Germline V gives CDR1 MDHEN, CDR2 SYDVKM. The germline V and J ends were trimmed by 3 bases and 6 bases, with 11 bases remaining between them. This chain's CDR3 is CASSFLGIAGELFF. As DNA, the CDR3 is TGTGCCAGCAGTTTTTTGGGGATCGCCGGGGAGCTGTTTTTT. The full variable domain, completed using reference TRBV28 and TRBJ2-2, is DVKVTQSSRYLVKRTGEKVFLECVQDMDHENMFWYRQDPGLGLRLIYFSYDVKMKEKGDIPEGYSVSREKKERFSLILESASTNQTSMYLCASSFLGIAGELFFGEGSRLTVL.

In this sample, this clonotype turned up many times. The chain employs TRBV20-1 and TRBJ2-2, with D maybe TRBD1 (5 bases). Germline-derived CDR1 and CDR2 are DFQATT and SNEGSKA (reference sequence). This CDR3 region has 13 residues. V lost 3 bases to trimming and J lost 4 bases, with 9 bases between them. The CDR3 bases are TGCAGTGCTAGCCCAGGGTCCACCGGGGAGCTGTTTTTT. Amino acid sequence: CSASPGSTGELFF.

This chain links TRBV7-2 with TRBJ1-1; D not resolved. The CDR3 has 14 amino acids. With 5 bases removed from V and 1 base from J, the gap between germline ends came to 11 bases. Germline loops: CDR1 SGHTA, CDR2 FQGNSA. This CDR3 reads CASSPRHPNTEAFF. DNA for the CDR3: TGTGCCAGCAGCCCACGACACCCGAACACTGAAGCTTTCTTT.

The chain recombines TRBV19 with TRBJ2-7; tentative D call: TRBD1 (6 bases). V lost 1 base, J lost 0 bases, and 13 bases lay in between. This CDR3 contains 16 residues. CDR1 and CDR2 from the germline V gene are LNHDA and SQIVND (reference sequence). As DNA, the CDR3 is TGTGCCAGTAGTATAGTGGGGGCAGGAAGCTCCTACGAGCAGTACTTC. This translates into CASSIVGAGSSYEQYF.

This clonotype appeared once. A read error is possible here, since a much larger clone lies one base away. Lacking the conserved final phenylalanine or tryptophan, this CDR3 likely reflects a read error. The rearrangement joins TRBV6-1 to TRBJ2-1, with D possibly called TRBD1 or TRBD2 (7 bases each). V was clipped by 6 bases and J by 8 bases, with 23 bases between them. The V gene's germline CDR1 is MNHNS and CDR2 SASEGT. CDR3 length equals 16 residues. The CDR3 DNA sequence: TGTGCCAGCAGCCCGGGGGGAAAGGGGGCGCGAGATGAGCAGTTCCTC. Translated: CASSPGGKGARDEQFL.